What follows describes a single T cell receptor (beta chain). Its antigen is currently unknown. The CDR3 has 12 amino acids. CDR1 SGHAT and CDR2 FQDESV come from the germline V gene (reference sequence). The germline V and J ends were trimmed by 3 bases and 8 bases, with 8 bases remaining between them. The record originates from a study of vaccination and CD4 T cells after COVID-19. Overall study: Post-COVID draws followed diagnosis by a median roughly 99 days (range 35 to 161).

This sample's treatment: roughly 11-day PBMC culture with coronavirus spike peptide pools or control peptides (ViraFEST assay). Peptide pools at around 10 ug/ml, together with roughly 10 IU/ml IL-2, were added to cultures of some 2 million PBMCs per well. Cultured CD4+ T cells had their DNA profiled by the Oncomine TCR Beta short-read assay. TCRdb processed the PCR reads anew with MiXCR; each CDR3 protein has one entry. The table includes roughly 13,000 distinct CDR3 sequences, around 48% detected once. This rearrangement joins TRBV11-1 to TRBJ2-1; D is unclear. Specimen: CD4+ T cells from blood, cultured in vitro. This TCR came from a human donor who had recovered from COVID-19. CDR3 coding DNA: TGTGCCAGCAGCTTGACGTTGGATGAGCAGTTCTTC. This sequence encodes CASSLTLDEQFF.